The rows below give T cell receptor beta chains drawn from one sample of a study of graft-versus-host responses after intestinal transplantation. Method: immunoSEQ multiplex PCR; TCRdb's copy keeps in-frame clones and lacks some. Here the sample spans over 65,000 clones, about 91% being singletons. No antigen has been identified for these receptors. The sequencing used unstimulated CD8+ T cells sorted from spleen or lymph node cells, collected before transplant. These receptors were obtained from a human donor who was the organ donor for an intestinal transplant. Both conserved end residues are part of each CDR3. Fields, in order: V gene, J gene, clone size, D gene, CDR3 protein, CDR3 DNA. A D gene is named only where the DNA matches it firmly. The size entry is marked missing in some rows and otherwise reads once, few, many or a size class.

V gene: TRBV5-1; J gene: TRBJ2-7; clone size: .; D gene: TRBD2; CDR3 protein: CASSLDSKRRPGLAVYEQYF; CDR3 DNA: TGCGCCAGCAGCTTGGATTCGAAGCGCAGACCGGGACTAGCGGTATACGAGCAGTACTTC
V gene: TRBV27; J gene: TRBJ1-3; clone size: .; D gene: .; CDR3 protein: CASSFRGGAGNTIYF; CDR3 DNA: TGTGCCAGCAGTTTCAGGGGAGGCGCTGGAAACACCATATATTTT
V gene: TRBV5-6; J gene: TRBJ2-5; clone size: .; D gene: .; CDR3 protein: CASSFAGSQETQYF; CDR3 DNA: TGTGCCAGCAGCTTCGCGGGGTCCCAAGAGACCCAGTACTTC
V gene: TRBV11-2; J gene: TRBJ1-3; clone size: .; D gene: .; CDR3 protein: CASSLATESGNTIYF; CDR3 DNA: TGTGCCAGCAGCTTAGCGACAGAGTCTGGAAACACCATATATTTT
V gene: TRBV9; J gene: TRBJ2-1; clone size: once; D gene: TRBD2; CDR3 protein: CASSDAGGPYNEQFF; CDR3 DNA: TGTGCCAGCAGTGACGCGGGGGGGCCCTACAATGAGCAGTTCTTC
V gene: TRBV6-6; J gene: TRBJ2-3; clone size: few; D gene: TRBD1; CDR3 protein: CASSPRDRGTDTQYF; CDR3 DNA: TGTGCCAGCAGTCCCCGGGACAGGGGCACAGATACGCAGTATTTT
V gene: TRBV4-1; J gene: TRBJ1-2; clone size: .; D gene: .; CDR3 protein: CASSQDGGYTF; CDR3 DNA: TGCGCCAGCAGCCAAGATGGAGGCTACACCTTC
V gene: TRBV19; J gene: TRBJ1-1; clone size: .; D gene: .; CDR3 protein: CASSIGWNTEAFF; CDR3 DNA: TGTGCCAGTAGTATAGGGTGGAACACTGAAGCTTTCTTT
V gene: TRBV4-1; J gene: TRBJ2-1; clone size: .; D gene: .; CDR3 protein: CASSPYADSSYNEQFF; CDR3 DNA: TGCGCCAGCAGCCCTTATGCAGACAGCTCCTACAATGAGCAGTTCTTC
V gene: TRBV4-1; J gene: TRBJ2-5; clone size: .; D gene: .; CDR3 protein: CASSHEPRGSHGYQETQYF; CDR3 DNA: TGCGCCAGCAGCCATGAACCGAGGGGGTCCCACGGGTACCAAGAGACCCAGTACTTC
V gene: TRBV7-2; J gene: TRBJ2-2; clone size: once; D gene: TRBD2; CDR3 protein: CASSSLAGNTGELFF; CDR3 DNA: TGTGCCAGCTCGAGTCTAGCGGGTAACACCGGGGAGCTGTTTTTT
V gene: TRBV27; J gene: TRBJ2-2; clone size: .; D gene: .; CDR3 protein: CASSSGPGVPGELFF; CDR3 DNA: TGTGCCAGCAGTTCAGGTCCTGGGGTCCCCGGGGAGCTGTTTTTT
V gene: TRBV6-5; J gene: TRBJ2-7; clone size: few; D gene: .; CDR3 protein: CASSYGDKYEQYF; CDR3 DNA: TGTGCCAGCAGTTACGGTGACAAGTACGAGCAGTACTTC
V gene: TRBV5-1; J gene: TRBJ2-3; clone size: .; D gene: TRBD1; CDR3 protein: CASSQGQGGTDTQYF; CDR3 DNA: TGCGCCAGCAGCCAGGGACAGGGGGGTACAGATACGCAGTATTTT
V gene: TRBV5-4; J gene: TRBJ1-1; clone size: .; D gene: TRBD1; CDR3 protein: CASSPGTGLMNTEAFF; CDR3 DNA: TGTGCCAGCAGCCCAGGGACAGGGTTAATGAACACTGAAGCTTTCTTT
V gene: TRBV28; J gene: TRBJ2-7; clone size: .; D gene: TRBD2; CDR3 protein: CASSLFDLSGSFPYEQYF; CDR3 DNA: TGTGCCAGCAGTTTATTCGATCTTAGCGGGAGTTTCCCCTACGAGCAGTACTTC
V gene: TRBV30; J gene: TRBJ2-7; clone size: once; D gene: .; CDR3 protein: CAWSITGDYEQYF; CDR3 DNA: TGTGCCTGGAGTATCACCGGGGACTACGAGCAGTACTTC
V gene: TRBV11-2; J gene: TRBJ2-7; clone size: .; D gene: .; CDR3 protein: CASSSDFSYEQYF; CDR3 DNA: TGTGCCAGCAGCTCGGACTTCTCCTACGAGCAGTACTTC
V gene: TRBV4-1; J gene: TRBJ2-2; clone size: .; D gene: .; CDR3 protein: CASSHLTLGRAGELFF; CDR3 DNA: TGCGCCAGCAGCCACCTCACCCTCGGTAGGGCCGGGGAGCTGTTTTTT
V gene: TRBV6-5; J gene: TRBJ2-1; clone size: .; D gene: .; CDR3 protein: CASTWSNEQFF; CDR3 DNA: TGTGCCAGCACGTGGAGCAATGAGCAGTTCTTC
V gene: TRBV5-4; J gene: TRBJ1-2; clone size: once; D gene: .; CDR3 protein: CASSPWGGIYGYTF; CDR3 DNA: TGTGCCAGCAGCCCATGGGGGGGAATCTATGGCTACACCTTC
V gene: TRBV11-2; J gene: TRBJ2-1; clone size: .; D gene: TRBD2; CDR3 protein: CASSVGTSGYNEQFF; CDR3 DNA: TGTGCCAGCAGCGTCGGGACTAGCGGGTACAATGAGCAGTTCTTC